This TCR beta chain was found in a study of blood T cell repertoires in COVID-19. Study details: The United States, Italy and Spain provided the acute and convalescent COVID-19 samples.

Using immunoSEQ multiplex PCR, the repertoire was profiled, and TCRdb retains in-frame clones only, with some absent. Of fewer than 250,000 clones listed, approximately 84% are singletons. Losses at the gene ends were 10 bases for V and 11 bases for J; bases not matched to a gene: 34. CDR1 and CDR2 (germline): MDHEN, SYDVKM. CDR3 size: 20 residues. The V call is TRBV28, the J call TRBJ2-5; the match to TRBD1 covers 10 bases. The source of this sequence is a woman between 50 and 59 years old with active or convalescent COVID-19. Source material: peripheral blood. CDR3 nucleotides: TGTGCCACGGGCGACGGACAGGGGGGGAGCGGGGGCCCCCTAATTGTAGTACAGTACTTC. The encoded protein is CATGDGQGGSGGPLIVVQYF.